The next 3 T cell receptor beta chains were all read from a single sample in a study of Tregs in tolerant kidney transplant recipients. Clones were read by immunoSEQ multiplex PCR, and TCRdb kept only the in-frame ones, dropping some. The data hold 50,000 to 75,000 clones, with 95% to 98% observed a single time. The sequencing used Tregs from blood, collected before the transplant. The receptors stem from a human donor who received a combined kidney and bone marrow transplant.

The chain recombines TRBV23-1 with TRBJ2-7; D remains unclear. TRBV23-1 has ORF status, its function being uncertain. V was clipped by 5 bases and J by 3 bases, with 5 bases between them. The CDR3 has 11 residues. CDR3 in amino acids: CASSSRYEQYF. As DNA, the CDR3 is TGCGCCAGCAGTTCTCGCTACGAGCAGTACTTC.

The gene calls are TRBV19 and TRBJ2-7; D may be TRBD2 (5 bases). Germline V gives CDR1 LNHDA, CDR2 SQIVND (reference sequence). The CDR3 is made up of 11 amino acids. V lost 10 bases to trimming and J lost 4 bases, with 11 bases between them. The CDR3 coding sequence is TGTGCCACTAGAAGCGGATACGAGCAGTACTTC. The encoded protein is CATRSGYEQYF.

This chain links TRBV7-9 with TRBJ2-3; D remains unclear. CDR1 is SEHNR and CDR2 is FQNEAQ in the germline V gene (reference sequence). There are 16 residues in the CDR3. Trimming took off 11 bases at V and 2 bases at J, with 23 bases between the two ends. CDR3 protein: CALHGSPTANTDTQYF. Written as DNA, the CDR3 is TGTGCCCTACACGGGTCCCCGACCGCCAACACAGATACGCAGTATTTT.